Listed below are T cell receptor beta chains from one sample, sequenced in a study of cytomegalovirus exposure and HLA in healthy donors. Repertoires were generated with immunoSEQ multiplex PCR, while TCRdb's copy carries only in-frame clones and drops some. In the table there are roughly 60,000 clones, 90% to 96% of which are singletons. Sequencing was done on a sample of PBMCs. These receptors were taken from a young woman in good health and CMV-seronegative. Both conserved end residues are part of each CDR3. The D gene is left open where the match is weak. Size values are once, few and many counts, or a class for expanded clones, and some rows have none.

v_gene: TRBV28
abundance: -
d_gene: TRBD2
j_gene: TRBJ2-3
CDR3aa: CASTPGLAGPGDTQYF
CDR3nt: TGTGCCAGCACCCCGGGACTAGCGGGCCCCGGGGATACGCAGTATTTT

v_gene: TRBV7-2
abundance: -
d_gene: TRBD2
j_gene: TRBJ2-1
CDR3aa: CASSSGLASYNEQFF
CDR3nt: TGTGCCAGCAGCTCGGGACTAGCGTCCTACAATGAGCAGTTCTTC

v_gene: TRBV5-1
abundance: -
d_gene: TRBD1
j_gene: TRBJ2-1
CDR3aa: CASSLAVRGRGASPGEQFF
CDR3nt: TGCGCCAGCAGCTTGGCGGTCAGGGGGCGCGGTGCCTCACCGGGGGAGCAGTTCTTC

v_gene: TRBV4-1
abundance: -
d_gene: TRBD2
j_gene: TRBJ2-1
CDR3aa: CASSHLGGLAHNEQFF
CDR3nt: TGCGCCAGCAGCCATTTGGGGGGACTAGCCCACAATGAGCAGTTCTTC

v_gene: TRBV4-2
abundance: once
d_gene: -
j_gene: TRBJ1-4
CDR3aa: CASSQGPQAGGGNEKLFF
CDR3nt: TGTGCCAGCAGCCAAGGCCCTCAGGCGGGGGGCGGTAATGAAAAACTGTTTTTT

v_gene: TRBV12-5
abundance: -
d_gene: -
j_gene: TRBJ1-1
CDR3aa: CASGLVPPGQHLNTEAFF
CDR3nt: TGTGCTAGTGGTTTGGTACCTCCTGGGCAGCACTTGAACACTGAAGCTTTCTTT

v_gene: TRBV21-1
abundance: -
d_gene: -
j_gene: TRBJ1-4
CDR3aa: CASAAPPFF
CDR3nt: TGTGCCAGCGCGGCACCGCCGTTTTTT

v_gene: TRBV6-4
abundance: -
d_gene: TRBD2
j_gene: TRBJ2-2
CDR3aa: CASSDSAGALLGELFF
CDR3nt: TGTGCCAGCAGTGACTCCGCGGGAGCGCTTCTTGGGGAGCTGTTTTTT

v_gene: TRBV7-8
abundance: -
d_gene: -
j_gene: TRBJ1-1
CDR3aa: CASSLAQGMEAFF
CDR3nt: TGTGCCAGCAGCTTAGCGCAGGGGATGGAAGCTTTCTTT

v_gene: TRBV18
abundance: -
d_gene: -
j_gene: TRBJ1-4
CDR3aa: CASSPDSPREKLFF
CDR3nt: TGTGCCAGCTCACCCGACAGTCCTCGGGAAAAACTGTTTTTT

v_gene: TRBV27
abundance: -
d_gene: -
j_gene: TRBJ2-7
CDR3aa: CASSLHIPPPGGTYEQYF
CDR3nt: TGTGCCAGCAGTCTCCATATCCCCCCCCCAGGCGGGACCTACGAGCAGTACTTC

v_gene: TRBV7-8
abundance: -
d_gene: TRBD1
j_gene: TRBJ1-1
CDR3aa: CASSLARQGLGTEAFF
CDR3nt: TGTGCCAGCAGCTTAGCCCGACAGGGGCTTGGCACTGAAGCTTTCTTT

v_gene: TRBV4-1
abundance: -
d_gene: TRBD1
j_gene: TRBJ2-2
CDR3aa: CASSRGQGAPGELFF
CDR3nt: TGCGCCAGCAGCCGGGGACAGGGGGCTCCCGGGGAGCTGTTTTTT

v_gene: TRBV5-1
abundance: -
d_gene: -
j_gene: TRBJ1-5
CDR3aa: CASRAEGNQPQHF
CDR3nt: TGCGCCAGCAGGGCAGAGGGCAATCAGCCCCAGCATTTT

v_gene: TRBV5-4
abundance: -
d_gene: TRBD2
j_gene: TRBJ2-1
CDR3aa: CASSLAGGNYNEQFF
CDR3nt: TGTGCCAGCAGCTTAGCGGGAGGAAACTACAATGAGCAGTTCTTC

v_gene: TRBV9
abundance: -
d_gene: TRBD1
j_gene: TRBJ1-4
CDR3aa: CASSPRDSLNEKLFF
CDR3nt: TGTGCCAGCAGCCCCCGGGACAGTCTTAATGAAAAACTGTTTTTT

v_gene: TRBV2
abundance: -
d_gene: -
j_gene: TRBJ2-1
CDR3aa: CASSHKDEWGEPYNEQFF
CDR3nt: TGTGCCAGCAGCCATAAAGATGAGTGGGGAGAACCCTACAATGAGCAGTTCTTC

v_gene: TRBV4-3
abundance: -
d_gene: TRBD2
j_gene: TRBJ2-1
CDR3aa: CASSPSVSSGAYNEQFF
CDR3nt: TGCGCCAGCAGCCCGAGCGTGTCTAGCGGAGCCTACAATGAGCAGTTCTTC

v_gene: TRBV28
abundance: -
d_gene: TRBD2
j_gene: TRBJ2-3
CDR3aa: CASSPGLAGGADTQYF
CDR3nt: TGTGCCAGCAGCCCAGGACTAGCGGGAGGGGCAGATACGCAGTATTTT

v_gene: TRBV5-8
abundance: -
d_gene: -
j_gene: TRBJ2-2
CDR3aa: CASSFLSGLAGLNTGELFF
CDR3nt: TGTGCCAGCAGCTTCTTGTCTGGGTTGGCGGGCCTGAACACCGGGGAGCTGTTTTTT

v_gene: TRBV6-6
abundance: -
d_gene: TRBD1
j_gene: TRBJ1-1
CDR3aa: CASSYPDRSLNTEAFF
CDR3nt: TGTGCCAGCAGTTACCCGGACAGGAGCTTGAACACTGAAGCTTTCTTT

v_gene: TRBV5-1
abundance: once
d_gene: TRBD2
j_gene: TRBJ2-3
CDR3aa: CASSLVLAGSTDTQYF
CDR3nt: TGCGCCAGCAGCTTGGTCCTAGCGGGGAGCACAGATACGCAGTATTTT

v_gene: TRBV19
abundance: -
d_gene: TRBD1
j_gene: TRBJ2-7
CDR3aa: CASSTRNRGSYEQYF
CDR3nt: TGTGCCAGTAGCACCCGAAACAGGGGGAGCTACGAGCAGTACTTC

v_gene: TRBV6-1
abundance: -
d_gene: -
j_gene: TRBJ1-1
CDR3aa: CASSPRQSMNTEAFF
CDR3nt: TGTGCCAGCAGTCCGAGACAAAGCATGAACACTGAAGCTTTCTTT

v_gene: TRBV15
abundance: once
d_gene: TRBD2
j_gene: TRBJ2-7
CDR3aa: CATGGGKLDEQYF
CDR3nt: TGTGCCACGGGGGGGGGAAAGCTGGACGAGCAGTACTTC

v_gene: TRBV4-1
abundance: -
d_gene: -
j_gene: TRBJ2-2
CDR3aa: CASSQVSHRVGTGELFF
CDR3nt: TGCGCCAGCAGCCAAGTATCCCACAGGGTGGGCACCGGGGAGCTGTTTTTT

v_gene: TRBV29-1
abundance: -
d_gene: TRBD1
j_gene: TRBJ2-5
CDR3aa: CSVEDRGQGETQYF
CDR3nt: TGCAGCGTTGAGGACAGGGGGCAGGGGGAGACCCAGTACTTC

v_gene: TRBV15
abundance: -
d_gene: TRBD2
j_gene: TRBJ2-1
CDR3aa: CATSTTSASSYNEQFF
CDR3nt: TGTGCCACCAGCACCACTAGCGCAAGCTCCTACAATGAGCAGTTCTTC

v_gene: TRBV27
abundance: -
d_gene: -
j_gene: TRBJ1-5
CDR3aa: CASSLGAGGTQHF
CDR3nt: TGTGCCAGCAGTTTGGGGGCCGGGGGGACCCAGCATTTT

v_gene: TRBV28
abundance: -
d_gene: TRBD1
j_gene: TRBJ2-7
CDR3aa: CASSSGQADEQYF
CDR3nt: TGTGCCAGCAGTTCGGGACAGGCCGACGAGCAGTACTTC

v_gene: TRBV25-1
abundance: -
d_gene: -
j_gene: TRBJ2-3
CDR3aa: CASLGVTDTQYF
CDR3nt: TGTGCCAGCCTAGGGGTCACAGATACGCAGTATTTT

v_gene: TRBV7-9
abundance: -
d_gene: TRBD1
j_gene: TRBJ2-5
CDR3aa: CASSLAGTGGKGETQYF
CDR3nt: TGTGCCAGCAGCTTAGCGGGGACAGGGGGCAAGGGAGAGACCCAGTACTTC

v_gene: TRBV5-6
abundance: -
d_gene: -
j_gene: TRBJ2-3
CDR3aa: CASSLGVVIQYF
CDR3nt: TGTGCCAGCAGCTTGGGTGTAGTAATACAGTATTTT

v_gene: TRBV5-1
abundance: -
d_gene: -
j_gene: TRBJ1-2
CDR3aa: CASNPGGAAYGYTF
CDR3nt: TGCGCCAGCAACCCGGGGGGGGCAGCCTATGGCTACACCTTC

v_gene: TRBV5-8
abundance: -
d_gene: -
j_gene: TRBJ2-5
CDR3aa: CASSLRGGEETQYF
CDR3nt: TGTGCCAGCAGCTTGAGGGGCGGGGAAGAGACCCAGTACTTC

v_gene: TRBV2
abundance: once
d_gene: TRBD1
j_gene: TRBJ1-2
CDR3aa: CASSINRGLYGYTF
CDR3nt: TGTGCCAGCAGTATTAACAGGGGGCTCTATGGCTACACCTTC

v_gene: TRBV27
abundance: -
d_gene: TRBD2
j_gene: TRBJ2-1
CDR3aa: CASSPGTSTYNEQFF
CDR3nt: TGTGCCAGCAGCCCCGGGACTAGCACCTACAATGAGCAGTTCTTC

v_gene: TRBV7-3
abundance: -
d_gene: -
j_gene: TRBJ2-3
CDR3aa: CASSPRGWLSTDTQYF
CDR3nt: TGTGCCAGCAGCCCCCGGGGTTGGTTGTCCACAGATACGCAGTATTTT

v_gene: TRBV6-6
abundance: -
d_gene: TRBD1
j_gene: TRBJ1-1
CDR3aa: CASSKTQGGNTEAFF
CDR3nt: TGTGCCAGCAGCAAAACCCAGGGGGGGAACACTGAAGCTTTCTTT

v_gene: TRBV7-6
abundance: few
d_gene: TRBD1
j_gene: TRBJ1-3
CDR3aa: CASSSGTALSGNTIYF
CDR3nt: TGTGCCAGCAGCTCCGGGACAGCCCTTTCTGGAAACACCATATATTTT

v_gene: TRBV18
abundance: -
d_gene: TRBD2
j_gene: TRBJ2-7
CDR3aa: CASSPPAGRLAYEQYF
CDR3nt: TGTGCCAGCTCACCACCTGCCGGGAGGTTGGCCTACGAGCAGTACTTC

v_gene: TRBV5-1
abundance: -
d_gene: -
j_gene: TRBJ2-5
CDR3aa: CASSLGAPQGYQETQYF
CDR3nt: TGCGCCAGCAGCTTGGGGGCCCCTCAGGGGTACCAAGAGACCCAGTACTTC

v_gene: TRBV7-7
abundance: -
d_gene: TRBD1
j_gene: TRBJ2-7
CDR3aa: CASSLTGGGEQYF
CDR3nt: TGTGCCAGCAGCTTGACAGGGGGCGGCGAGCAGTACTTC

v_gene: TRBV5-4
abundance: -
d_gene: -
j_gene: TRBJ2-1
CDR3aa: CASSLGAGSLGEQFF
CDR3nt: TGTGCCAGCAGCTTGGGGGCTGGGTCGTTGGGTGAGCAGTTCTTC

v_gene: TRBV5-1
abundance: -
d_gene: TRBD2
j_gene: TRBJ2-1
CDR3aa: CASSHLAGDYNEQFF
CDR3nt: TGCGCCAGCAGCCACCTAGCGGGTGACTACAATGAGCAGTTCTTC

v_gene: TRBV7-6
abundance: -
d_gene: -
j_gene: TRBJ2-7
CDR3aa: CASSLGRTGAYEQYF
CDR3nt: TGTGCCAGCAGCTTAGGGCGGACCGGGGCCTACGAGCAGTACTTC

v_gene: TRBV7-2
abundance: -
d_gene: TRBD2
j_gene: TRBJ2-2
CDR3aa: CASSPLAGRTGELFF
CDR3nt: TGTGCCAGCAGCCCCCTAGCGGGCCGCACCGGGGAGCTGTTTTTT

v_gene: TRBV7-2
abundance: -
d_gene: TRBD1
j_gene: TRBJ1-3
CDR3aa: CASSGQVHSGNTIYF
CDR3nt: TGTGCCAGCAGCGGACAGGTCCACTCTGGAAACACCATATATTTT

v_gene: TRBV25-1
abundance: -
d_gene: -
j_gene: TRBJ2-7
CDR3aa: CASSEVGGEQYF
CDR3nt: TGTGCCAGCAGTGAAGTCGGGGGCGAGCAGTACTTC